This is a list of T cell receptor beta chains from one sample in a study of blood T cell repertoires in COVID-19. Libraries were prepared by immunoSEQ multiplex PCR; TCRdb keeps only in-frame clonotypes and omits some of them. Among around 190,000 clones listed, roughly 82% were seen once. Sample: peripheral blood. The receptors originated from a human donor in a cohort sampled during active COVID-19. CDR3s include the opening cysteine and the closing phenylalanine or tryptophan. A D gene is named only where the DNA matches it firmly. Clone sizes are given selectively: once, few, many, or a class where the clone is expanded.

D	size	length	V	J	DNA	CDR3
-	-	14	TRBV19	TRBJ1-4	TGTGCCAGTCGAGACGGGGCAACTAATGAAAAACTGTTTTTT	CASRDGATNEKLFF
-	-	15	TRBV7-8	TRBJ1-4	TGTGCCAGCAGCCCCGATAGGGGCGCCGGCGAAAAACTGTTTTTT	CASSPDRGAGEKLFF
-	-	15	TRBV19	TRBJ1-4	TGTGCCAGTAGTATAGTTACAGCAACTGGTGAAAAACTGTTTTTT	CASSIVTATGEKLFF
-	-	19	TRBV15	TRBJ2-7	TGTGCCACCAGCAGAGTATTGGGACTCTACTCGCCCTCCAGCTACGAGCAGTACTTC	CATSRVLGLYSPSSYEQYF
TRBD2	once	17	TRBV5-4	TRBJ2-1	TGTGCCAGCAGCCCGCAGGGACTAGCGGGCAGGGGGGGTGAGCAGTTCTTC	CASSPQGLAGRGGEQFF
-	-	14	TRBV15	TRBJ1-1	TGTGCCACCAGCAGACCCCCAATTTTCACTGAAGCTTTCTTT	CATSRPPIFTEAFF
-	-	15	TRBV4-2	TRBJ1-1	TGTGCCAGCAGCCTGCGGACAGCTATGAACACTGAAGCTTTCTTT	CASSLRTAMNTEAFF
-	-	14	TRBV7-9	TRBJ1-1	TGTGCCAGCAGCTTAGGGTACAGGAACACTGAAGCTTTCTTT	CASSLGYRNTEAFF
-	once	13	TRBV19	TRBJ1-1	TGTGCCAGTAGTACAGGCCAAGGCACTGAAGCTTTCTTT	CASSTGQGTEAFF
-	-	13	TRBV6-5	TRBJ2-1	TGTGCCAGCAGCCAGGGGCTAGCCGGTGAGCAGTTCTTC	CASSQGLAGEQFF
-	-	11	TRBV2	TRBJ2-7	TGTGCCAGCAGTCCAGGTCGCGAGCAGTACTTC	CASSPGREQYF
-	-	14	TRBV5-4	TRBJ2-5	TGTGCCAGCAGCTTGGAGCAGGGTCCGAAGACCCAGTACTTC	CASSLEQGPKTQYF
-	-	16	TRBV27	TRBJ2-2	TGTGCCAGCAGTTTATTAGGGCCGGGGAAGACCGGGGAGCTGTTTTTT	CASSLLGPGKTGELFF
-	-	14	TRBV28	TRBJ2-2	TGTGCCAGCAGTTTACAGGGGATAACCGGGGAGCTGTTTTTT	CASSLQGITGELFF
-	-	20	TRBV4-1	TRBJ2-1	TGCGCCAGCAGCCAAGCCTCAGGGAGTGTTCGGGAGTGTTCCTACAATGAGCAGTTCTTC	CASSQASGSVRECSYNEQFF
TRBD1	few	15	TRBV28	TRBJ2-7	TGTGCCAGCAGTCCGTGGACAGGGGGTATCAACGAGCAGTACTTC	CASSPWTGGINEQYF
-	-	14	TRBV14	TRBJ1-1	TGTGCCAGCAGCCGGGGACTGAGGAGCACTGAAGCTTTCTTT	CASSRGLRSTEAFF
TRBD1	-	14	TRBV28	TRBJ1-2	TGTGCCATCCGACAGGGGTCCCGTAACTATGGCTACACCTTC	CAIRQGSRNYGYTF
-	-	15	TRBV7-9	TRBJ2-2	TGTGCCAGCAGCTTAGATCAGGGGAACACCGGGGAGCTGTTTTTT	CASSLDQGNTGELFF
-	few	18	TRBV29-1	TRBJ2-1	TGCAGCGTTGAAGATGTGTCTAGCTCAACAAGCTCCTACAATGAGCAGTTCTTC	CSVEDVSSSTSSYNEQFF
-	many	14	TRBV5-1	TRBJ1-1	TGCGCCAGTACCTATGGGGTAGCGGGCACTGAAGCTTTCTTT	CASTYGVAGTEAFF
TRBD1	-	14	TRBV18	TRBJ2-2	TGTGCCAGCTCACCACGGACAGGGACCGGGGAGCTGTTTTTT	CASSPRTGTGELFF
TRBD1	-	15	TRBV27	TRBJ2-7	TGTGCCAGCAGTTTAAGCGGACAGGGGGCCTACGAGCAGTACTTC	CASSLSGQGAYEQYF
TRBD1	once	16	TRBV11-3	TRBJ1-4	TGTGCCAGCAGCCCCTACAGGGGATCTACTAATGAAAAACTGTTTTTT	CASSPYRGSTNEKLFF
TRBD1	-	13	TRBV19	TRBJ1-5	TGTGCCAGTCGGGACAGGGGAGGGCAGCCCCAGCATTTT	CASRDRGGQPQHF
-	-	13	TRBV2	TRBJ2-3	TGTGCCAGCAGTGACCGGGACACCCATACGCAGTATTTT	CASSDRDTHTQYF
TRBD1	-	17	TRBV5-4	TRBJ2-6	TGTGCCAGCAGCTCACCGGGACAGGGAACCGGGGCCAACGTCCTGACTTTC	CASSSPGQGTGANVLTF
TRBD2	-	15	TRBV28	TRBJ2-5	TGTGCCAGCAGCCCTCCGGGACTAGCTTGGCAGACCCAGTACTTC	CASSPPGLAWQTQYF